The clone carrying this TCR beta chain came up a few times. Antigen specificity is unknown. The entry originates in a study of cytomegalovirus exposure and HLA in healthy donors. The CDR3 runs 17 residues. Notes on the study in general: The authors later found HLA-associated TCR beta chains more clonally expanded than equally common others.

With 60 Vbeta and 13 Jbeta primers, the PCR was carried out. Libraries were prepared by immunoSEQ multiplex PCR; TCRdb keeps only in-frame clonotypes and omits some of them. The sample yields tens of thousands of clones, 70% to 75% seen once. Sample: PBMCs. The clonotype comes from a woman aged 45-65 years in good health and CMV-seropositive. This rearrangement joins TRBV21-1 to TRBJ2-7; the table gives TRBD1 as D, unverified against the DNA. TRBV21-1 is flagged as a pseudogene. Written as DNA, the CDR3 is TGTGCCAGCAGCAAAAGGCCCCGTGGGGCGGCCTCCTACGAGCAGTACTTC. Amino acid sequence: CASSKRPRGAASYEQYF.